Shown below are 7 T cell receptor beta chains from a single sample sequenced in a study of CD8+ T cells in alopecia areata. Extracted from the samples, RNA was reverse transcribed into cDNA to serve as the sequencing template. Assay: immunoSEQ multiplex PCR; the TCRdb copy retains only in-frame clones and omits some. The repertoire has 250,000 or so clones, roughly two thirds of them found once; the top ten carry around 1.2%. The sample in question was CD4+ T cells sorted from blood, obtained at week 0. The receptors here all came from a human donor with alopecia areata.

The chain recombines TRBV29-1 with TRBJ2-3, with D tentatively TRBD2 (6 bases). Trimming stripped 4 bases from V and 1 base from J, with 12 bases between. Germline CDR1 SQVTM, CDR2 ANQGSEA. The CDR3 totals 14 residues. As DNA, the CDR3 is TGCAGCGTTGGGGGGGAGGTTCGCACAGATACGCAGTATTTT. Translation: CSVGGEVRTDTQYF.

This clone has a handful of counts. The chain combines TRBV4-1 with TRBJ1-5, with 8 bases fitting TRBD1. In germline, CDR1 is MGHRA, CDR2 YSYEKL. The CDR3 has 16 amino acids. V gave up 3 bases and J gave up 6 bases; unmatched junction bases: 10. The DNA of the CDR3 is TGCGCCAGCAGCCAGGCCCTCAGCAGGGGGCCTCAGCCCCAGCATTTT. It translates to CASSQALSRGPQPQHF.

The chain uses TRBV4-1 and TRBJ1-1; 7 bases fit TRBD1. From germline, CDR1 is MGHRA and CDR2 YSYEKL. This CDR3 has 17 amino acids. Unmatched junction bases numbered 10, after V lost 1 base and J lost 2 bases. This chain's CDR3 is CASSQGFSRGINTEAFF. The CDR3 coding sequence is TGCGCCAGCAGCCAAGGATTTTCCAGGGGGATTAACACTGAAGCTTTCTTT.

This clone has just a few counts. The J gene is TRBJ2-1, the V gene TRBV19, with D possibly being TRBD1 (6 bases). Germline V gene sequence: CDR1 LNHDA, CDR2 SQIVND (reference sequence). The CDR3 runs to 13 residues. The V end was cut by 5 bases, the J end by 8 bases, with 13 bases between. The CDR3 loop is CASSDRSGDEQFF. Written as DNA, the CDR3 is TGTGCCAGTAGTGACAGGTCGGGCGATGAGCAGTTCTTC.

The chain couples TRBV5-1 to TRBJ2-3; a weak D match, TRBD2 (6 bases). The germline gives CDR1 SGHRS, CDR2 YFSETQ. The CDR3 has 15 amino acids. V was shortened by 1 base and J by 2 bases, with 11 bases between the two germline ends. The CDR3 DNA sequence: TGCGCCAGCAGCTTGCCGGCGGGGACCACAGATACGCAGTATTTT. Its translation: CASSLPAGTTDTQYF.

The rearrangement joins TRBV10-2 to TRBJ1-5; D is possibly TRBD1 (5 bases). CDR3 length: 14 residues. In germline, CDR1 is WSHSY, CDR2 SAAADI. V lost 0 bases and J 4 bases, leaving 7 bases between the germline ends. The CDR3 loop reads CASSESGVNQPQHF. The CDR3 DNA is TGCGCCAGCAGTGAGTCAGGGGTAAATCAGCCCCAGCATTTT.

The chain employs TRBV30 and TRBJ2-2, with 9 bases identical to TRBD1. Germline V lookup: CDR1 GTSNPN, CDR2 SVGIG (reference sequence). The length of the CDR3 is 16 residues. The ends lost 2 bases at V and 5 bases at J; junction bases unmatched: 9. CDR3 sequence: CAWSNPGTGFTGELFF. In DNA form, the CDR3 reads TGTGCCTGGAGTAACCCCGGGACAGGGTTTACCGGGGAGCTGTTTTTT.